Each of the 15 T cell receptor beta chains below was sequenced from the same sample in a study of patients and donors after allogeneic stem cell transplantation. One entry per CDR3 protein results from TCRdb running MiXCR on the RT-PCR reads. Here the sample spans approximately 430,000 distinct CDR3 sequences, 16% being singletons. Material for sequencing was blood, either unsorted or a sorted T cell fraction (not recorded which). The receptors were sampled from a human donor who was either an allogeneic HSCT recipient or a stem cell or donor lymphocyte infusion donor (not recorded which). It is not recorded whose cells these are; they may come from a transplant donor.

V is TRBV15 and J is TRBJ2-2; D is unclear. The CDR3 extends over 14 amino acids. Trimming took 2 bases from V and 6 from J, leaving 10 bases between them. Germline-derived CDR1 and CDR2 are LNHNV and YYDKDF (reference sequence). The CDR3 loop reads CATSRPGSSGELFF. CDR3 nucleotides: TGTGCCACCAGCAGACCCGGGTCCTCCGGGGAGCTGTTTTTT.

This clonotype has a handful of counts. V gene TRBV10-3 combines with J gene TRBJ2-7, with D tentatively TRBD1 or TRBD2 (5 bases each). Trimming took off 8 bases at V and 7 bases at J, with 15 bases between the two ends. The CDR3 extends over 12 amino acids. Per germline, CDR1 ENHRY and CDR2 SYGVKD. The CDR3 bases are TGTGCCATCGGGGACGGCCTTCGGGAGCAGTACTTC. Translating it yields CAIGDGLREQYF.

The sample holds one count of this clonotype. CDR3 sequence (DNA): TGTGCCAGCAGCTTCGGGCCCCGGACTGACCACGAGCAGTACTTC. Protein sequence: CASSFGPRTDHEQYF. This chain links TRBV5-6 with TRBJ2-7, with a possible D match to TRBD2 (5 bases). The germline V gene encodes CDR1 SGHDT and CDR2 YYEEEE. This CDR3 is built from 15 residues. Between the trimmed V and J ends, which lost 2 bases and 5 bases, there was a span of 17 bases.

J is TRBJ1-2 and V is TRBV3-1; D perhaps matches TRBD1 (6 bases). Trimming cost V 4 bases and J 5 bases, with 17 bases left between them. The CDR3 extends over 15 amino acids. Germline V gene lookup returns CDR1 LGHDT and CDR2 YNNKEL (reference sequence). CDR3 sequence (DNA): TGTGCCAGCAGCCGTGGACAGTCTACTGGGTATGGCTACACCTTC. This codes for CASSRGQSTGYGYTF.

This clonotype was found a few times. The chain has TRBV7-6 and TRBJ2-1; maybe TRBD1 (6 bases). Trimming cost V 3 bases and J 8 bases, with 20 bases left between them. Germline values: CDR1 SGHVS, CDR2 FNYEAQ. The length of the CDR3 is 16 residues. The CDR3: CASSFGDRRRTDEQFF. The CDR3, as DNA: TGTGCCAGCAGCTTTGGAGACAGGAGAAGGACCGATGAGCAGTTCTTC.

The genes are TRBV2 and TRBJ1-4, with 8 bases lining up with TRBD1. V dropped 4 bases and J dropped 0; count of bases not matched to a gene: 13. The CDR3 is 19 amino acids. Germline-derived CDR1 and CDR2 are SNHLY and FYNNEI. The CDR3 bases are TGTGCCAGCAGTGCTCCTAGGACAGGGCACGGGGCAACTAATGAAAAACTGTTTTTT. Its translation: CASSAPRTGHGATNEKLFF. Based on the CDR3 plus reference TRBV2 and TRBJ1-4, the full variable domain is EPEVTQTPSHQVTQMGQEVILRCVPISNHLYFYWYRQILGQKVEFLVSFYNNEISEKSEIFDDQFSVERPDGSNFTLKIRSTKLEDSAMYFCASSAPRTGHGATNEKLFFGSGTQLSVL.

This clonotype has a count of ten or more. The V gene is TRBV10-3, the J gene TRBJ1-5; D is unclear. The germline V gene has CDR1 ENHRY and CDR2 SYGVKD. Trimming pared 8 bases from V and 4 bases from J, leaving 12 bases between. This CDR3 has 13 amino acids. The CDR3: CAIGREENQPQHF. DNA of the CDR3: TGTGCCATCGGCAGAGAAGAAAATCAGCCCCAGCATTTT.

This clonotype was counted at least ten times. Here the CDR3 DNA reads TGTGCCAGCACCCAAAAGTTGGGCTATGGCTACACCTTC. This encodes CASTQKLGYGYTF. The chain couples TRBV6-6 to TRBJ1-2, with D unclear. The germline gives CDR1 MNHNY, CDR2 SVGAGI (reference sequence). The CDR3 covers 13 residues. The V end was cut by 7 bases, the J end by 4 bases, with 13 bases between.

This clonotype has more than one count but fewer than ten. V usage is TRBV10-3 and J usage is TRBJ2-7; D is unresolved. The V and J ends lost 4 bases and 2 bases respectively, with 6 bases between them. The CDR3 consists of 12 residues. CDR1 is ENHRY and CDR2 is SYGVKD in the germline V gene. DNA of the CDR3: TGTGCCATCAGTGCGGAGACCTACGAGCAGTACTTC. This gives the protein CAISAETYEQYF.

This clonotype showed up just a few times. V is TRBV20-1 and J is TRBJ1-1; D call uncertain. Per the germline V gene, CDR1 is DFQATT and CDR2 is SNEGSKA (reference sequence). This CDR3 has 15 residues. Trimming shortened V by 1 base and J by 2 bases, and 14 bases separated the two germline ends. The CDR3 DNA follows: TGCAGTGCTAGAGTGAGGGAAGGGAGAAACACTGAAGCTTTCTTT. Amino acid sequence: CSARVREGRNTEAFF.

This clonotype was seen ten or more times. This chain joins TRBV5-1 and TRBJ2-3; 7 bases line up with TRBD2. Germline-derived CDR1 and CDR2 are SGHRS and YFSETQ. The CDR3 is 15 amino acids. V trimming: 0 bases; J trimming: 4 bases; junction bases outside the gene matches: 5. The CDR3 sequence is CASSLDGGNADTQYF. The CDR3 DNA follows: TGCGCCAGCAGCTTGGACGGGGGGAACGCAGATACGCAGTATTTT.

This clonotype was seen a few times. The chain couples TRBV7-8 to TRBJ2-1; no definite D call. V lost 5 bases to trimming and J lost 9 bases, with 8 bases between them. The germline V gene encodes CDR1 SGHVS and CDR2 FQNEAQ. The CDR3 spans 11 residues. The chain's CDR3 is CASSPSAEQFF. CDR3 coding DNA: TGTGCCAGCAGCCCCTCCGCTGAGCAGTTCTTC. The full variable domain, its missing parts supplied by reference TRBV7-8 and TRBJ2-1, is GAGVSQSPRYKVAKRGQDVALRCDPISGHVSLFWYQQALGQGPEFLTYFQNEAQLDKSGLPSDRFFAERPEGSVSTLKIQRTQQEDSAVYLCASSPSAEQFFGPGTRLTVL.

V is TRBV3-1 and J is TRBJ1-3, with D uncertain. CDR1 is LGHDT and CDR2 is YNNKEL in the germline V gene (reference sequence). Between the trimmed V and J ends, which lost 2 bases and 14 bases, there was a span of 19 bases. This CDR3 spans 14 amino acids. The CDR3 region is CASSQPGRLNMVYF. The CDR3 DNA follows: TGTGCCAGCAGCCAACCCGGACGTTTAAACATGGTATATTTT.

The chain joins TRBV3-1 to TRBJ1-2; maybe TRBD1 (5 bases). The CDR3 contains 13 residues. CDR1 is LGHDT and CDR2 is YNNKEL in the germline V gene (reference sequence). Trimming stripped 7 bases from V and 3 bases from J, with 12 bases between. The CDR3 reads CASTYGADYGYTF. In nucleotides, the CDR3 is TGTGCCAGCACCTACGGGGCAGACTATGGCTACACCTTC.

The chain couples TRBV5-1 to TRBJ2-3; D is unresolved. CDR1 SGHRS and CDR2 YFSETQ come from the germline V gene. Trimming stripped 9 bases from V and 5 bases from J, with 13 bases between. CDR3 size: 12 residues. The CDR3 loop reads CATRDSVDTQYF. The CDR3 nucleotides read TGCGCCACCAGAGATAGTGTAGATACGCAGTATTTT.